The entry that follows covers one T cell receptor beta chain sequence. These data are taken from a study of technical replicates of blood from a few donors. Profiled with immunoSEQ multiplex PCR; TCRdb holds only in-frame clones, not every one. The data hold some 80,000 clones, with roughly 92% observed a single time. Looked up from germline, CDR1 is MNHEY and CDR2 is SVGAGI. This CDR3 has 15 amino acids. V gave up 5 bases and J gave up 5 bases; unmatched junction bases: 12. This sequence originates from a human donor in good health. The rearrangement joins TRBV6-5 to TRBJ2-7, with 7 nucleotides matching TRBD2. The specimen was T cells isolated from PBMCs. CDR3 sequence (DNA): TGTGCCAGCAGTAGCGGGGAAAGGGCTTCGGACGAGCAGTACTTC. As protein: CASSSGERASDEQYF.